This entry features one TCR beta chain sequence. Antigen unknown. The entry originates in a study of blood T cells in healthy people across ages. Per the germline V gene, CDR1 is SGDLS and CDR2 is YYNGEE. This CDR3 spans 14 amino acids. V lost 1 base and J 5 bases, leaving 11 bases between the germline ends. General study points: Calculation of diversity from one million T cells yielded estimates considered to be underestimates.

Combining a sample-barcoded 5' primer with a J-beta primer mix, a second PCR ran for 7 to 11 cycles. A template-switch adaptor that had 12 random nucleotides put a tag on each cDNA molecule. Each sample provided no less than 2.5 million CDR3-containing paired-end reads. TCRdb re-called the 5' RACE reads with MiXCR, one entry per CDR3 protein. Of roughly 930,000 distinct CDR3 sequences listed, 45% to 50% are singletons. Sequenced input: blood. The sequence was collected from a man under 40 in good health. The chain joins TRBV9 to TRBJ2-3, with D perhaps TRBD2 (5 bases). CDR3 nucleotide sequence: TGTGCCAGCAGCGTAAGCGGATTAGAAGATACGCAGTATTTT. It yields the protein CASSVSGLEDTQYF.